This passage covers 21 T cell receptor beta chains from one sample sequenced in a study of blood T cell repertoires in COVID-19 (dated by TCRdb to about 2020). The library came from the immunoSEQ multiplex PCR assay. This is the immuneACCESS table as TCRdb keeps it, with only in-frame sequences that have V and J called. A part of the clones is gone; compared with another copy, unresolved V genes explain less than half, and the rest is unexplained. The table for this sample lists a few hundred thousand clones; roughly 86% of them were counted only once. The top ten clones comprise about 10% of the sample. Sample: peripheral blood. The receptors shown here come from a man in his forties or fifties who had recovered from COVID-19.

This clone was seen just once. The rearrangement joins TRBV12-5 to TRBJ2-7; TRBD2 matches 9 bases. Trimming cost V 0 bases and J 4 bases; bases outside gene matches: 10. The length of the CDR3 is 17 residues. Germline CDR1 and CDR2: LGHNT and FRNRAP. CDR3 bases: TGTGCTAGTGGTTTGGTCGCTTCGAGCGGGGGGTTATACGAGCAGTACTTC. It yields the protein CASGLVASSGGLYEQYF.

CDR3 in amino acids: CASSLTGSNYGYTF. The CDR3 coding sequence is TGTGCCAGCAGCTTGACAGGGTCTAACTATGGCTACACCTTC. This chain links TRBV6-5 with TRBJ1-2; 7 bases line up with TRBD1. Unmatched junction bases numbered 4, after V lost 6 bases and J lost 0 bases. The germline V gene encodes CDR1 MNHEY and CDR2 SVGAGI. The CDR3 is 14 residues long.

The V call is TRBV6-5, the J call TRBJ2-2; TRBD2 matches at 9 bases. The length of the CDR3 is 14 residues. V trimming: 8 bases; J trimming: 4 bases; junction bases outside the gene matches: 5. Germline CDR1 reads MNHEY; CDR2 reads SVGAGI. The CDR3 nucleotides read TGTGCCAGCGCGGGGGGGCTGAGCACCGGGGAGCTGTTTTTT. Translating it yields CASAGGLSTGELFF.

This clone was seen only once. The chain is built from TRBV2 and TRBJ2-1; TRBD2 aligns across 10 bases. Trimming took 8 bases from V and 6 from J; bases not matched to a gene: 7. This CDR3 is 14 amino acids long. Germline CDR1 reads SNHLY; CDR2 reads FYNNEI. The CDR3 DNA follows: TGTGCCAGCCCACTAGCGGGGCGTTTCAATGAGCAGTTCTTC. Its translation: CASPLAGRFNEQFF.

The V call is TRBV10-2, the J call TRBJ2-4; a possible D gene is TRBD2 (5 bases). The CDR3 spans 14 residues. V was pared by 0 bases and J by 4 bases, with 7 bases between. Germline V gives CDR1 WSHSY, CDR2 SAAADI. The CDR3 bases are TGCGCCAGCAGTGAGTCTCGGGATAAAAACATTCAGTACTTC. It encodes CASSESRDKNIQYF.

The sample holds one count of this clone. The chain links TRBV18 to TRBJ2-3, with 7 bases identical to TRBD2. Germline V lookup: CDR1 KGHSH, CDR2 LQKENI. Germline trimming cut 5 bases from V and 2 bases from J; bases unmatched to any gene: 13. The CDR3 runs to 17 residues. The CDR3 DNA reads TGTGCCAGCTCAACTGGGACTACCCCGAGGGTCACAGATACGCAGTATTTT. It translates to CASSTGTTPRVTDTQYF.

Worth noting for this clone: Other DNA sequences in this specimen translate into the identical CDR3. The rearrangement links TRBV5-4 to TRBJ2-5; a weak D match, TRBD1 (5 bases). The CDR3 spans 13 residues. The V end lost 0 bases, the J end lost 5 bases, and 8 bases lay between the germline ends. Germline CDR1 reads SGHNT; CDR2 reads YYREEE (reference sequence). The CDR3 DNA sequence: TGTGCCAGCAGCTTGGGGGGCCCTGAGACCCAGTACTTC. This encodes CASSLGGPETQYF.

This chain connects TRBV9 to TRBJ2-4, with 10 bases lining up with TRBD2. This CDR3 is built from 16 residues. V gave up 1 base and J gave up 5 bases; unmatched junction bases: 6. Germline V gene data show CDR1 as SGDLS and CDR2 as YYNGEE. As DNA, the CDR3 is TGTGCCAGCAGCGTAAGCGGGGGGGCCCTCGAAAACATTCAGTACTTC. Residues: CASSVSGGALENIQYF. Full variable domain (remainder filled in from reference TRBV9 and TRBJ2-4): DSGVTQTPKHLITATGQRVTLRCSPRSGDLSVYWYQQSLDQGLQFLIQYYNGEERAKGNILERFSAQQFPDLHSELNLSSLELGDSALYFCASSVSGGALENIQYFGAGTRLSVL.

DNA for the CDR3: TGTGCCAGCAGCTTGTGGAGGGACAGCCTGAACACCGGGGAGCTGTTTTTT. Residues: CASSLWRDSLNTGELFF. The rearrangement uses TRBV5-6 and TRBJ2-2, with a possible D match to TRBD1 (7 bases). V lost 1 base, J lost 1 base, and 14 bases lay in between. This CDR3 has 17 residues. Germline V lookup: CDR1 SGHDT, CDR2 YYEEEE.

The rearrangement links TRBV19 to TRBJ2-7; maybe TRBD1 (6 bases). V lost 3 bases to trimming and J lost 4 bases, with 16 bases between them. The germline CDR1 and CDR2 sequences are LNHDA and SQIVND (reference sequence). This CDR3 comprises 15 residues. The CDR3 is CASSITGLSGYEQYF. CDR3 DNA: TGTGCCAGTAGTATCACAGGGCTCAGTGGGTACGAGCAGTACTTC.

This sequence joins TRBV6-6 and TRBJ2-5; 13 bases match TRBD2. The CDR3 has 18 amino acids. Germline CDR1 reads MNHNY; CDR2 reads SVGAGI (reference sequence). The V gene end was trimmed by 7 bases and the J gene end by 5 bases; junction bases not matched to a gene: 16. The CDR3 is CASNRGGLAGFGRETQYF. In DNA, the CDR3 is TGTGCCAGCAATCGGGGGGGACTAGCGGGGTTCGGGAGGGAGACCCAGTACTTC.

V gene TRBV6-5 combines with J gene TRBJ2-7, with a tentative D call TRBD1 (6 bases). V lost 6 bases, J lost 0 bases, and 9 bases lay in between. Germline V gene data show CDR1 as MNHEY and CDR2 as SVGAGI. The CDR3 runs 13 residues. The CDR3: CASRDSNSYEQYF. CDR3 DNA: TGTGCCAGCAGGGACAGCAACTCCTACGAGCAGTACTTC.

DNA for the CDR3: TGTGCCAGCAGCGCTAGGACAGAAGGGGACATTCAGTACTTC. This translates into CASSARTEGDIQYF. The chain uses TRBV13 and TRBJ2-4; D possibly corresponds to TRBD1 (6 bases). The CDR3 covers 14 residues. Trimming cost V 5 bases and J 8 bases, with 16 bases left between them. CDR1 and CDR2 (germline): PRHDT, FYEKMQ (reference sequence).

The chain is built from TRBV2 and TRBJ2-5, with 7 bases aligning to TRBD1. Germline values: CDR1 SNHLY, CDR2 FYNNEI. J lost 2 bases, V lost 3 bases, and 9 bases had no gene match. The CDR3 sequence is 16 residues long. The DNA for the CDR3 is TGTGCCAGCAGTGACTCGACGGGACAGTTACAAGAGACCCAGTACTTC. Its protein product is CASSDSTGQLQETQYF. Complete variable domain (other parts from reference TRBV2 and TRBJ2-5): EPEVTQTPSHQVTQMGQEVILRCVPISNHLYFYWYRQILGQKVEFLVSFYNNEISEKSEIFDDQFSVERPDGSNFTLKIRSTKLEDSAMYFCASSDSTGQLQETQYFGPGTRLLVL.

This clone was detected only once. The chain recombines TRBV9 with TRBJ2-5, with 8 bases identical to TRBD2. With V trimmed by 2 bases and J by 7 bases, 16 bases remained unmatched. The CDR3 contains 17 residues. CDR1 and CDR2 (germline): SGDLS, YYNGEE. The CDR3 DNA reads as TGTGCCAGCAGCGTGGGCTCAGATCGGGAGGGCGACGGGACCCAGTACTTC. Translation gives CASSVGSDREGDGTQYF. Complete variable domain (other parts from reference TRBV9 and TRBJ2-5): DSGVTQTPKHLITATGQRVTLRCSPRSGDLSVYWYQQSLDQGLQFLIQYYNGEERAKGNILERFSAQQFPDLHSELNLSSLELGDSALYFCASSVGSDREGDGTQYFGPGTRLLVL.

This clone was observed a single time. CDR3 in amino acids: CASTRGPGEQYF. In nucleotides, the CDR3 is TGTGCCAGCACCCGAGGCCCGGGGGAGCAGTACTTC. The V gene is TRBV2, the J gene TRBJ2-7, with D possibly being TRBD2 (5 bases). The CDR3 sequence is 12 residues long. V was cut by 7 bases and J by 7 bases, with 14 bases left in between. Germline values: CDR1 SNHLY, CDR2 FYNNEI.

This sequence joins TRBV4-3 and TRBJ2-1; the D gene is possibly TRBD2 (6 bases). This CDR3 spans 16 amino acids. V gave up 0 bases and J gave up 9 bases, with 18 bases separating them. Germline CDR1 is LGHNA and CDR2 is YSLEER. The CDR3 reads CASSQDPGAGYSEQFF. As DNA, the CDR3 is TGCGCCAGCAGCCAAGATCCTGGGGCGGGATATTCTGAGCAGTTCTTC.

The chain recombines TRBV7-2 with TRBJ2-3, with 9 nucleotides matching TRBD2. The trim removed 3 bases at V and 3 bases at J, leaving 4 bases unmatched. The CDR3 loop spans 15 amino acids. CDR1 is SGHTA, CDR2 FQGNSA, per germline. In DNA form, the CDR3 reads TGTGCCAGCAGCTTCGCGGGAGGGCCAACAGATACGCAGTATTTT. Translating it yields CASSFAGGPTDTQYF.

The chain links TRBV28 to TRBJ2-7, with 9 positions matching TRBD1. Trimming cost V 3 bases and J 1 base; bases outside gene matches: 7. The CDR3 extends over 16 amino acids. CDR1 is MDHEN, CDR2 SYDVKM, per germline. This CDR3 is CASSLVGQGLSYEQYF. CDR3 DNA sequence: TGTGCCAGCAGTTTGGTGGGACAGGGCCTATCCTACGAGCAGTACTTC.

The genes are TRBV5-4 and TRBJ2-1, with 7 bases matching TRBD1. Trimming at V came to 7 bases and at J to 6 bases, leaving 13 bases not matched to a gene. Germline CDR1 reads SGHNT; CDR2 reads YYREEE (reference sequence). The CDR3 is 15 amino acids. The CDR3: CASGPRQGLVNEQFF. CDR3 DNA: TGTGCCAGCGGGCCACGACAGGGATTGGTCAATGAGCAGTTCTTC.

The V gene is TRBV19, the J gene TRBJ1-5; D may be TRBD1 (5 bases). Trimming pared 6 bases from V and 6 bases from J, leaving 12 bases between. Germline loops: CDR1 LNHDA, CDR2 SQIVND (reference sequence). There are 13 residues in the CDR3. As DNA, the CDR3 is TGTGCCAGTAGCAGGACATGGCGTCAGCCCCAGCATTTT. Its protein product is CASSRTWRQPQHF.